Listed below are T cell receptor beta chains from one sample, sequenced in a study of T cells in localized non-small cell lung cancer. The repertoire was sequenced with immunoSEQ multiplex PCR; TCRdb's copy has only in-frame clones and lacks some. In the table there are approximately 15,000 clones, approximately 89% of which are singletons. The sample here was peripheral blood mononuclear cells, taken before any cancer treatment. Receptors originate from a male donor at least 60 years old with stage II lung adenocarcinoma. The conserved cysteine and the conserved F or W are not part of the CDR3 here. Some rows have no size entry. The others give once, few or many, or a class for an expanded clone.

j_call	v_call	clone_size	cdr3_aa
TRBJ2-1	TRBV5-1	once	ASSLGLAGGNEQF
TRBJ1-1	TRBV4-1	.	ASSQGQPGNTEAF
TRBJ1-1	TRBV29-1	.	SVGTITTRRAEAF
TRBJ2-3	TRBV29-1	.	SSRRRQGTDTQY
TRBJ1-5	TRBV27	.	ASSPPGPGGQPQH
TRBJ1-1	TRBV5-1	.	ASSWGSTVEAF
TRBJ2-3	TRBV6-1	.	ASRMEWGSTDTQY
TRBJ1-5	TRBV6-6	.	ASSWPYDSNQPQH
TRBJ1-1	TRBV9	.	ASSPRGGKVNTEAF
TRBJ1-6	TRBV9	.	ASSAGTGGHNSPLH
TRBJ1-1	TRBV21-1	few	ASSKARRPMNTEAF
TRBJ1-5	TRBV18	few	ASSPSGNQPQH
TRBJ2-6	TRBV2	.	ASKQGFFGANVLT
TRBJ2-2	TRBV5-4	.	ASSPTGLNTGELF
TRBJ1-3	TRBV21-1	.	ASTPRKVTADTIY
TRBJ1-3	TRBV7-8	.	ASSFGRPAGNTIY
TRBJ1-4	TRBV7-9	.	ATSGQGGEKLF
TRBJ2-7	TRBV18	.	ASSDGTIFAEQY
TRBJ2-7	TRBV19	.	ASSISIGTGGSEQY
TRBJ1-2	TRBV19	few	ASSTGQGVNGYT
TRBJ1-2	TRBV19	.	ASSSPGQAANYGYT
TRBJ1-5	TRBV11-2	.	ASSLGPGSNQPQH
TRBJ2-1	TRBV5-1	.	ASSLTKGGSYNEQF
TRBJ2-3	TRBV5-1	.	ASSKTSGVNTDTQY
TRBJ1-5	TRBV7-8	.	ASSVNPNQPQH
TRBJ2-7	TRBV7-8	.	ASSPSYEQY
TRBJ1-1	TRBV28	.	ANATGAAANTEAF
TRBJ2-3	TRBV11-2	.	ASTLTGGGRHTDTQY
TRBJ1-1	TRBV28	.	ASRPVRTFPPEAF
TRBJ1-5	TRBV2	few	ASRGQGGQPQH
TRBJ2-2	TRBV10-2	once	ASSGLAGTGELF
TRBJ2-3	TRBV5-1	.	ASSLRREDTQY
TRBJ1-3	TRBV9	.	ASSVDLGAGNTIY
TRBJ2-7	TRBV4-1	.	ASSQDTRLAARYEQY
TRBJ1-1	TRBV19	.	ASSIPQKITLNTEAF
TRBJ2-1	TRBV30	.	AWSVLSEEQF
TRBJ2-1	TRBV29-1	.	SVEGGSNYNEQF
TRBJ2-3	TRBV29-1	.	SVPRSGGGDTQY
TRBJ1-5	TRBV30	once	AWSVREGGNQPQH
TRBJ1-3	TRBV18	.	ASSDQVGKPGNTIY
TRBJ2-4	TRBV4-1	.	ASSQPGGQGKNIQY
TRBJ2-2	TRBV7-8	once	ASSPTLGGELF
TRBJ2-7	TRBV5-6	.	ASSRDSLFPYEQY
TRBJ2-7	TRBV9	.	ASSVDPGAVTYEQY
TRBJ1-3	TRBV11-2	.	ASSLVPLSGNTIY
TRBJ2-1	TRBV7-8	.	ASSLINLGNEQF
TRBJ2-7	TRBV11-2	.	ASSFTSGRVNEQY
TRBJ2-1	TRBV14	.	ASSPSSEQF
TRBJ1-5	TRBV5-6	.	ASSRDRVDQPQH
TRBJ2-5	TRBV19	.	ASSNVAGVSQETQY
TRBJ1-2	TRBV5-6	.	ASSFRREFHGYT
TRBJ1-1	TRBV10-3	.	AISRVPGQGPNTEAF
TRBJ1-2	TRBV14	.	ASSQAAGAARNYGYT
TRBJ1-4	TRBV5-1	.	ASSFQGPNEKLF